This T cell receptor (beta chain) is from a study of blood T cells in healthy people across ages. Donor samples were obtained from healthy Caucasian individuals from Russia, aged 6 to 90. The sample, around 10 milliliters of peripheral blood, was drawn from each donor. This clonotype was counted a few times. Its matching antigen is unknown. A J-beta primer mix and a sample-barcoded 5' primer were used in a second PCR of about 7 to 12 cycles. MiXCR, applied by TCRdb to the 5' RACE reads, yields one record per CDR3 protein. The sample carries some 1.5 million distinct CDR3 sequences, 28% recorded once. The study's findings and limits: A greater number of naive CD4+ cells and higher diversity distinguished long-lived donors from aged donors. With age, beta diversity per million T cells declined roughly linearly, significantly by about 40.

Input material: blood. This clonotype originated in a woman aged 30 to 39 in good health.

CDR3 DNA sequence: TGCAGCGCTTTACAGGGGAGCTCCTACAATGAGCAGTTCTTC. Translated, it gives CSALQGSSYNEQFF. V and J are TRBV29-1 and TRBJ2-1; TRBD1 matches 7 bases. From germline, CDR1 is SQVTM and CDR2 ANQGSEA. This CDR3 comprises 14 residues. Trimming took 7 bases from V and 0 from J; bases not matched to a gene: 6.